This TCR beta chain derives from a study of breast tumors, draining lymph nodes, adjacent tissues. Whole-study results and caveats: Tumor repertoires ranked between lymph nodes and nontumor tissue in diversity, with V and J gene preferences.

Breast cancer patients provided tissue from their axillary draining lymph nodes. This clonotype was detected ten times or more. Its matching antigen is unknown. CDR3 size: 14 residues. With V trimmed by 7 bases and J by 7 bases, 8 bases remained unmatched. Germline CDR1 MNHNY, CDR2 SVGAGI (reference sequence). TCRdb reprocessed the multiplex PCR reads via MiXCR and lists one record per CDR3 protein. The sample yields 120,000 or so distinct CDR3 sequences, 20% seen once. The sequencing sample was made of axillary lymph node tissue. This chain uses TRBV6-6 with TRBJ1-4; TRBD1 agrees at 8 bases. This clonotype was sampled from a female donor with breast cancer. Some clones in this sample may be carry-over from other donors' samples. Here the CDR3 DNA reads TGTGCCAGCATCTTGGACAGGGACGGTGAAAAACTGTTTTTT. As protein: CASILDRDGEKLFF.